Shown below are 20 T cell receptor beta chains from a single sample sequenced in a study of CD8+ T cells in alopecia areata. cDNA serving as the sequencing template came from extracted, reverse transcribed RNA. Produced via immunoSEQ multiplex PCR; TCRdb's table is partial and in-frame only. Of 140,000 to 150,000 clones in the sample, roughly 58% are singletons; the top ten hold 36%. The sample taken for sequencing was CD8+ T cells sorted from blood. These receptors were obtained from a human donor in good health.

This clone was recorded only once. This chain uses TRBV5-4 with TRBJ2-1, with D unclear. This CDR3 comprises 15 residues. Germline CDR1 SGHNT, CDR2 YYREEE (reference sequence). The ends were cut back, 5 bases at V and 0 bases at J, with 12 bases in the middle. For the CDR3, the DNA is TGTGCCAGCAGAGGTCTGACGAGCTCCTACAATGAGCAGTTCTTC. Translation: CASRGLTSSYNEQFF.

J is TRBJ2-2 and V is TRBV7-6, with unresolved D. The CDR3 has 12 residues. Germline values: CDR1 SGHVS, CDR2 FNYEAQ. Trimming pared 4 bases from V and 7 bases from J, leaving 7 bases between. The DNA of the CDR3 is TGTGCCAGCAGCTCTCTAAACGGGGAGCTGTTTTTT. Translated: CASSSLNGELFF.

The chain uses TRBV11-2 and TRBJ2-7; 7 bases align to TRBD2. V was clipped by 5 bases and J by 1 base; unmatched bases: 5. The CDR3 is 14 amino acids. CDR1 and CDR2 from the germline V gene are SGHAT and FQNNGV. This CDR3 is CASSASGMSYEQYF. In nucleotides, the CDR3 is TGTGCCAGCAGCGCGAGCGGGATGTCCTACGAGCAGTACTTC.

This rearrangement joins TRBV6-5 to TRBJ2-2; the match to TRBD1 covers 8 bases. The V gene end was trimmed by 2 bases and the J gene end by 5 bases; junction bases not matched to a gene: 4. Per germline, CDR1 MNHEY and CDR2 SVGAGI. The CDR3 extends over 15 amino acids. In DNA form, the CDR3 reads TGTGCCAGCAGTTACCTACAGGGGGAAACCGGGGAGCTGTTTTTT. Its protein product is CASSYLQGETGELFF.

This CDR3 is CSVGVEGKRYEQYF. In nucleotides, the CDR3 is TGCAGCGTTGGGGTTGAAGGGAAAAGGTACGAGCAGTACTTC. The chain uses TRBV29-1 and TRBJ2-7; D not certain. Germline loops: CDR1 SQVTM, CDR2 ANQGSEA. The CDR3 consists of 14 residues. V shed 4 bases and J shed 4 bases, with 17 bases lying between them.

This clone was counted a few times. The chain links TRBV27 to TRBJ1-5, with unresolved D. The germline V and J ends were trimmed by 4 bases and 5 bases, with 12 bases remaining between them. Germline V CDR1 and CDR2: MNHEY, SMNVEV (reference sequence). The CDR3 covers 14 residues. CDR3 protein: CASSWPGFYQPQHF. The CDR3 DNA reads TGTGCCAGCAGTTGGCCGGGCTTTTATCAGCCCCAGCATTTT.

V is TRBV7-9 and J is TRBJ1-1, with 9 bases lining up with TRBD1. With 4 bases clipped from V and 3 bases from J, the junction kept 15 bases outside the gene matches. Germline values: CDR1 SEHNR, CDR2 FQNEAQ (reference sequence). The CDR3 length is 18 residues. CDR3 sequence: CASSWLYRGRFRDTEAFF. CDR3 nucleotide sequence: TGTGCCAGCAGCTGGTTGTACAGGGGGCGTTTTAGGGACACTGAAGCTTTCTTT. The whole variable domain, remainder taken from reference TRBV7-9 and TRBJ1-1, is DTGVSQNPRHKITKRGQNVTFRCDPISEHNRLYWYRQTLGQGPEFLTYFQNEAQLEKSRLLSDRFSAERPKGSFSTLEIQRTEQGDSAMYLCASSWLYRGRFRDTEAFFGQGTRLTVV.

The sample holds a few counts of this clone. The chain links TRBV29-1 to TRBJ2-3, with 12 bases lining up with TRBD2. CDR1 is SQVTM and CDR2 is ANQGSEA in the germline V gene. V dropped 3 bases and J dropped 0; count of bases not matched to a gene: 4. This CDR3 is 16 amino acids long. CDR3 loop: CSVDETSGSSTDTQYF. The DNA for the CDR3 is TGCAGCGTTGATGAGACTAGCGGGAGTAGCACAGATACGCAGTATTTT.

The genes are TRBV6-6 and TRBJ2-1; 10 positions match TRBD1. V dropped 5 bases and J dropped 8; count of bases not matched to a gene: 12. The CDR3 contains 16 residues. Per the germline V gene, CDR1 is MNHNY and CDR2 is SVGAGI (reference sequence). The CDR3, as DNA: TGTGCCAGCAGTATACCGGGACAGGGGTTGACGGATGAGCAGTTCTTC. Translation gives CASSIPGQGLTDEQFF.

The V gene is TRBV4-1, the J gene TRBJ2-5; 9 bases align to TRBD2. Germline CDR1 reads MGHRA; CDR2 reads YSYEKL. After removal of 3 bases from V and 5 bases from J, the junction contained 7 bases not matched to a gene. The CDR3 sequence is 15 residues long. The CDR3: CASSQGIAGAETQYF. The DNA of the CDR3 is TGCGCCAGCAGCCAGGGAATAGCGGGAGCGGAGACCCAGTACTTC.

The chain links TRBV6-1 to TRBJ1-5; D is ambiguous. Germline V CDR1 and CDR2: MNHNS, SASEGT. The CDR3 totals 15 residues. With 4 bases removed from V and 4 bases from J, the gap between germline ends came to 14 bases. The chain's CDR3 is CASSAYSGRNQPQHF. As DNA, the CDR3 is TGTGCCAGCAGTGCCTACAGTGGGAGAAATCAGCCCCAGCATTTT.

The CDR3 is CASSSGGTYEQYF. Written as DNA, the CDR3 is TGTGCCAGCAGCTCCGGCGGGACCTACGAGCAGTACTTC. This chain uses TRBV11-2 with TRBJ2-7, with a tentative D call TRBD2 (6 bases). Trimming removed 4 bases at V and 2 bases at J, with 9 bases between. This CDR3 region has 13 residues. The germline CDR1 and CDR2 sequences are SGHAT and FQNNGV.

The gene calls are TRBV27 and TRBJ2-3; 7 bases match TRBD1. The CDR3 extends over 16 amino acids. CDR1 MNHEY and CDR2 SMNVEV come from the germline V gene (reference sequence). With V trimmed by 5 bases and J by 2 bases, 10 bases remained unmatched. The DNA of the CDR3 is TGTGCCAGCAGTCCGGACAGGCCCGCCCTCACAGATACGCAGTATTTT. This sequence encodes CASSPDRPALTDTQYF.

The chain has TRBV7-9 and TRBJ2-1; perhaps TRBD2 as D (6 bases). The CDR3 covers 15 residues. CDR1 and CDR2 (germline): SEHNR, FQNEAQ (reference sequence). Trimming left V 5 bases short and J 9 bases short, with 20 bases between. CDR3 in DNA: TGTGCCAGCAGCGTACAGGTGACTAGTTATGGTGAGCAGTTCTTC. The encoded protein is CASSVQVTSYGEQFF.

This clone was counted a few times. The chain carries TRBV21-1 and TRBJ2-5. TRBV21-1 is classified as a pseudogene. The CDR3 spans 16 residues. The CDR3 protein is CASSLQIRARMETQYF. The DNA for the CDR3 is TGTGCCAGCAGCCTACAGATCCGGGCCCGGATGGAGACCCAGTACTTC.

The V gene is TRBV9, the J gene TRBJ2-1; tentatively, D is TRBD1 or TRBD2 (5 bases each). V lost 4 bases and J lost 0, with 14 bases in between. Germline loops: CDR1 SGDLS, CDR2 YYNGEE. This CDR3 comprises 16 residues. The CDR3 loop reads CASSSGTSPSYNEQFF. The DNA for the CDR3 is TGTGCCAGCAGCTCCGGGACGAGCCCCTCCTACAATGAGCAGTTCTTC.

The chain uses TRBV27 and TRBJ2-2; tentatively, D is TRBD2 (6 bases). V was pared by 6 bases and J by 3 bases, with 20 bases between. The CDR3 totals 17 residues. Germline lookup yields CDR1 MNHEY and CDR2 SMNVEV (reference sequence). The CDR3 DNA reads TGTGCCAGCAGCCCCGCGTGGCGGGACTGGTACACCGGGGAGCTGTTTTTT. This gives the protein CASSPAWRDWYTGELFF.

The chain links TRBV2 to TRBJ2-1; 7 bases are shared with TRBD2. Losses at the gene ends were 5 bases for V and 5 bases for J; bases not matched to a gene: 9. CDR3 length equals 15 residues. Germline CDR1 SNHLY, CDR2 FYNNEI. Here the CDR3 reads CASSPILAENNEQFF. The CDR3 coding sequence is TGTGCCAGCAGTCCCATCCTAGCGGAAAACAATGAGCAGTTCTTC.

The J gene is TRBJ1-2, the V gene TRBV29-1; no reliable D call. The CDR3 contains 12 residues. V lost 4 bases to trimming and J lost 8 bases, with 14 bases between them. CDR1 and CDR2 from the germline V gene are SQVTM and ANQGSEA. The CDR3 here is CSVVGRGSGYTF. The CDR3 region has the DNA TGCAGCGTTGTGGGCAGAGGGTCCGGCTACACCTTC.

V is TRBV2 and J is TRBJ1-5, with D unclear. Trimming pared 6 bases from V and 7 bases from J, leaving 13 bases between. The CDR3 sequence is 13 residues long. CDR1 SNHLY and CDR2 FYNNEI come from the germline V gene. The CDR3 is CASRKEGWQPQHF. The CDR3 DNA is TGTGCCAGCAGGAAGGAGGGATGGCAGCCCCAGCATTTT.